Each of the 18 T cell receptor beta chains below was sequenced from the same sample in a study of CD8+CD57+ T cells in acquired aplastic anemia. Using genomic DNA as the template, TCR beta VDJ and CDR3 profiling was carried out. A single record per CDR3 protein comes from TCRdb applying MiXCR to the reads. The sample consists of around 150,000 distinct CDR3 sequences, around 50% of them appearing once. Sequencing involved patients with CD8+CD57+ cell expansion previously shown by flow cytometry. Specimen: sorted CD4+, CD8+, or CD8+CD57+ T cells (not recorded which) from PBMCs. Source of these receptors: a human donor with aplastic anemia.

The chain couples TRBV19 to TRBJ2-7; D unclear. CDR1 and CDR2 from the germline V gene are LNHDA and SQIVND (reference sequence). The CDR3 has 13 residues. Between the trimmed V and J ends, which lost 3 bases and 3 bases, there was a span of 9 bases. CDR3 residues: CASSMTGLYEQYF. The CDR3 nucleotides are TGTGCCAGTAGTATGACCGGGCTCTACGAGCAGTACTTC.

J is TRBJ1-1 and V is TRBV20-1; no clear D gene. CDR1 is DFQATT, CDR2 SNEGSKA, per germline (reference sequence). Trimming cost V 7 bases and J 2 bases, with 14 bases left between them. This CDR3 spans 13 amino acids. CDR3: CSVVLGGNTEAFF. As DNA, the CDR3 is TGCAGTGTCGTACTGGGCGGTAACACTGAAGCTTTCTTT.

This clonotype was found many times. CDR3 in amino acids: CASSPDRVRYTQYF. The CDR3 DNA sequence: TGTGCCAGCAGCCCGGACAGGGTACGATATACGCAGTATTTT. The chain combines TRBV7-2 with TRBJ2-3; TRBD1 matches at 8 bases. CDR1 SGHTA and CDR2 FQGNSA come from the germline V gene. V shed 5 bases and J 7 bases; nucleotides not matched to a gene: 8. This CDR3 comprises 14 residues.

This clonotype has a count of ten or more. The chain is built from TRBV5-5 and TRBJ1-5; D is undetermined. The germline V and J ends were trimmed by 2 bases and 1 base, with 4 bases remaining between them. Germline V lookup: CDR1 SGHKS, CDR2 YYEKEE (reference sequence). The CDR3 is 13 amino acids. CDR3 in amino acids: CASSFNSNQPQHF. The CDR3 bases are TGTGCCAGCAGCTTCAACAGCAATCAGCCCCAGCATTTT. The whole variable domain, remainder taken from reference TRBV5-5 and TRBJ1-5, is DAGVTQSPTHLIKTRGQQVTLRCSPISGHKSVSWYQQVLGQGPQFIFQYYEKEERGRGNFPDRFSARQFPNYSSELNVNALLLGDSALYLCASSFNSNQPQHFGDGTRLSIL.

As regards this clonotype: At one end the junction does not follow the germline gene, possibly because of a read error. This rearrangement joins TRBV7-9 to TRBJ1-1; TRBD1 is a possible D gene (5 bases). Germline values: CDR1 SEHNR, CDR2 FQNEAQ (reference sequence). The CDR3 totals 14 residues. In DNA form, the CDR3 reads TGTCCCAGCAGCTTAGGCAGGGTGGTCACTGAAGCTTTCTTT. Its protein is CPSSLGRVVTEAFF. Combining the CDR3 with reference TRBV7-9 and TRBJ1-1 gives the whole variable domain DTGVSQNPRHKITKRGQNVTFRCDPISEHNRLYWYRQTLGQGPEFLTYFQNEAQLEKSRLLSDRFSAERPKGSFSTLEIQRTEQGDSAMYLCPSSLGRVVTEAFFGQGTRLTVV.

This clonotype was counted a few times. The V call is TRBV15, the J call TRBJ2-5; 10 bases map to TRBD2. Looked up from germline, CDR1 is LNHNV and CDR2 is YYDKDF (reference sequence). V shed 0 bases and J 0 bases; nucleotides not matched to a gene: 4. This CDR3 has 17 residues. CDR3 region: CATSRDSAGGYQETQYF. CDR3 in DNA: TGTGCCACCAGCAGAGATTCAGCGGGAGGGTACCAAGAGACCCAGTACTTC.

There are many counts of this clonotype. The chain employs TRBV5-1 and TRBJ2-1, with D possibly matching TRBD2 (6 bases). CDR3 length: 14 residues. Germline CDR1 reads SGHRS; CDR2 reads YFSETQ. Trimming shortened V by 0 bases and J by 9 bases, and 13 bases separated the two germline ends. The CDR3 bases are TGCGCCAGCAGCTTGGATAGCGGCCCCAGTGAGCAGTTCTTC. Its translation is CASSLDSGPSEQFF.

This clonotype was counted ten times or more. The CDR3 loop is CASSILKAVTDTQYF. The CDR3 coding sequence is TGTGCCAGTAGTATTCTGAAAGCGGTCACAGATACGCAGTATTTT. This chain uses TRBV19 with TRBJ2-3, with D possibly matching TRBD2 (5 bases). V shed 3 bases and J shed 2 bases, with 12 bases lying between them. Germline V lookup: CDR1 LNHDA, CDR2 SQIVND (reference sequence). CDR3 length equals 15 residues.

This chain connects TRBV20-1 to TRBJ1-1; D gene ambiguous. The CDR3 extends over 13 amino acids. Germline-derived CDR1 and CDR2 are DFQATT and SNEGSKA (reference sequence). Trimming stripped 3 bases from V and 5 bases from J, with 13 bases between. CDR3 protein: CSARAVFGTEAFF. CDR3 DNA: TGCAGTGCTAGGGCAGTGTTTGGGACTGAAGCTTTCTTT.

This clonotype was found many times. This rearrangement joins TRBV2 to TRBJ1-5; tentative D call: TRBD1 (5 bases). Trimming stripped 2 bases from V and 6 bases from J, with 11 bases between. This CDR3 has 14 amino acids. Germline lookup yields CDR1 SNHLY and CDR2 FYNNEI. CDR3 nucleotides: TGTGCCAGCAGTGAAAGCGGGCAGGGTCAGCCCCAGCATTTT. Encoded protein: CASSESGQGQPQHF.

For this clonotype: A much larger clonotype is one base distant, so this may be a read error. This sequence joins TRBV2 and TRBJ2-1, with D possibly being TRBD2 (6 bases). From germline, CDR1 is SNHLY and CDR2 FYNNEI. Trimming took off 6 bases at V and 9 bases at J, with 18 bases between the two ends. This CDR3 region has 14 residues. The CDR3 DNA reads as TGTGCCAGCAGCGCCGAGACTAGAGGTGGTGAGCAGTTCTTC. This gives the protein CASSAETRGGEQFF.

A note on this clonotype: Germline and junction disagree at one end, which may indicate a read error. The chain's CDR3 is CSARAGTGGSETQYF. The CDR3 nucleotides are TGCAGTGCTAGAGCGGGGACAGGGGGCTCGGAGACCCAGTACTTC. V is TRBV24-1 and J is TRBJ2-5, with 12 bases matching TRBD1. The CDR3 sequence is 15 residues long. Germline CDR1 KGHDR, CDR2 SFDVKD.

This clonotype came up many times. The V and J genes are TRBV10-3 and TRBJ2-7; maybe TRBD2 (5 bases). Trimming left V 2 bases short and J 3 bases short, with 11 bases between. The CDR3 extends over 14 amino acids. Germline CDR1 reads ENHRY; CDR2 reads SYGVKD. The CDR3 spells CAISEGLSIYEQYF. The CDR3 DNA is TGTGCCATCAGTGAGGGACTCTCAATCTACGAGCAGTACTTC.

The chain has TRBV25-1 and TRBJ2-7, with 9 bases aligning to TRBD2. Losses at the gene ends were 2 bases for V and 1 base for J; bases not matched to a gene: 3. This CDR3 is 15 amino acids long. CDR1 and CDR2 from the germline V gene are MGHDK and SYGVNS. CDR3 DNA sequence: TGTGCCAGCAGTGAACGCGGGGGGGCATCCTACGAGCAGTACTTC. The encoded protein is CASSERGGASYEQYF.

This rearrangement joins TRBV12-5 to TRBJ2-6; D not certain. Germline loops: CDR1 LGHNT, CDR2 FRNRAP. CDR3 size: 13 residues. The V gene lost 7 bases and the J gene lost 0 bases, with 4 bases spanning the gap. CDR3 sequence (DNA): TGTGCTAGTGCCATCTCTGGGGCCAACGTCCTGACTTTC. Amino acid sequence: CASAISGANVLTF.

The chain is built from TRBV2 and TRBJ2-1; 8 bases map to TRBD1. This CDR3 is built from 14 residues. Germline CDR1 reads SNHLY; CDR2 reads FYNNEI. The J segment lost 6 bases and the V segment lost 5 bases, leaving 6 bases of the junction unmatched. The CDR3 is CASSRDRPPNEQFF. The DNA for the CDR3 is TGTGCCAGCAGTAGGGACAGGCCACCCAATGAGCAGTTCTTC.

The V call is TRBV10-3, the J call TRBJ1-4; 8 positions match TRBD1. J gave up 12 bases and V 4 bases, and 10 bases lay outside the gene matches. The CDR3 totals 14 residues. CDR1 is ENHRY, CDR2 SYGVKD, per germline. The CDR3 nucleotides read TGTGCCATCAGTGCGCGACAGGGGAGAGACGAACTGTTTTTT. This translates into CAISARQGRDELFF.

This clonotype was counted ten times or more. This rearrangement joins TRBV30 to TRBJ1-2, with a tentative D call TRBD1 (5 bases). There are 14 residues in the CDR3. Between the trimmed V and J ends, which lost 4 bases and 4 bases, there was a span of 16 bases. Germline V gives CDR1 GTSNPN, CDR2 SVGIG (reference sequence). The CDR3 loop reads CAWKWSRVAYGYTF. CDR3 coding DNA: TGTGCCTGGAAATGGAGCAGGGTAGCCTATGGCTACACCTTC.